The 22 T cell receptor beta chains below were found in one sample sequenced in a study of CD8 T cells in Susac syndrome. After extraction with the RNeasy kit, roughly 0.5 to 1 ug of the RNA was reverse transcribed using random hexamers. TCRdb ran MiXCR on the immunoSEQ multiplex PCR reads and lists one entry per CDR3 protein. The sample contains about 300,000 distinct CDR3 sequences, about 85% of which appear only once. Sequenced material: CD8+ T cells from PBMCs. These receptor sequences come from a human donor with multiple sclerosis.

This clonotype appeared a few times. This chain uses TRBV6-1 with TRBJ2-3, with D tentatively TRBD2 (6 bases). Germline V lookup: CDR1 MNHNS, CDR2 SASEGT. Trimming cost V 5 bases and J 4 bases, with 16 bases left between them. There are 15 residues in the CDR3. The chain's CDR3 is CASSRPGDGPDTQYF. CDR3 nucleotide sequence: TGTGCCAGCAGTCGTCCGGGGGACGGGCCAGATACGCAGTATTTT.

CDR3 in DNA: TGTGCCATCTCCGTGGGACAGGGCTACGAGCAGTACTTC. This codes for CAISVGQGYEQYF. This chain connects TRBV27 to TRBJ2-7; 9 bases align to TRBD1. V shed 10 bases and J 3 bases; nucleotides not matched to a gene: 7. The CDR3 has 13 amino acids. The germline gives CDR1 MNHEY, CDR2 SMNVEV (reference sequence).

V and J are TRBV28 and TRBJ2-1; D may be TRBD2 (5 bases). This CDR3 has 16 residues. The germline CDR1 and CDR2 sequences are MDHEN and SYDVKM. The germline V and J ends were trimmed by 2 bases and 6 bases, with 17 bases remaining between them. CDR3 region: CASSLGLASVSNEQFF. CDR3 in DNA: TGTGCCAGCAGTTTAGGGCTAGCCTCGGTGTCCAATGAGCAGTTCTTC. Filled out from reference TRBV28 and TRBJ2-1, the complete variable domain reads DVKVTQSSRYLVKRTGEKVFLECVQDMDHENMFWYRQDPGLGLRLIYFSYDVKMKEKGDIPEGYSVSREKKERFSLILESASTNQTSMYLCASSLGLASVSNEQFFGPGTRLTVL.

The J gene is TRBJ2-1, the V gene TRBV19, with TRBD2 matching over 7 bases. Germline values: CDR1 LNHDA, CDR2 SQIVND (reference sequence). This CDR3 contains 15 residues. V lost 2 bases to trimming and J lost 3 bases; unmatched junction nucleotides: 4. In DNA form, the CDR3 reads TGTGCCAGTAGTATATGGGGCGGGAGCTACAATGAGCAGTTCTTC. Amino acids: CASSIWGGSYNEQFF.

The V and J genes are TRBV9 and TRBJ2-1; 15 nucleotides agree with TRBD2. Germline CDR1 and CDR2: SGDLS and YYNGEE. Trimming removed 3 bases from V and 4 bases from J; junction bases left unmatched: 11. The CDR3 loop spans 19 amino acids. This CDR3 reads CASSDHLPGLAGGYNEQFF. The DNA of the CDR3 is TGTGCCAGCAGCGACCATCTACCGGGACTAGCGGGAGGATACAATGAGCAGTTCTTC.

This chain joins TRBV7-9 and TRBJ2-5; tentatively, D is TRBD1 or TRBD2 (5 bases each). This CDR3 contains 12 residues. Per the germline V gene, CDR1 is SEHNR and CDR2 is FQNEAQ (reference sequence). Trimming left V 7 bases short and J 1 base short, with 7 bases between. DNA of the CDR3: TGTGCCAGCAAGAGGGGCCAAGAGACCCAGTACTTC. It translates to CASKRGQETQYF.

This rearrangement joins TRBV7-8 to TRBJ2-2; 8 positions match TRBD1. The CDR3 loop spans 16 amino acids. V lost 4 bases to trimming and J lost 3 bases; unmatched junction nucleotides: 7. Germline assignment: CDR1 SGHVS and CDR2 FQNEAQ. CDR3 nucleotide sequence: TGTGCCAGCAGCTCGACGGACAGGGAATACACCGGGGAGCTGTTTTTT. This translates into CASSSTDREYTGELFF.

The J gene is TRBJ2-1, the V gene TRBV7-9, with TRBD1 as a possible D gene (7 bases). Germline V gene sequence: CDR1 SEHNR, CDR2 FQNEAQ (reference sequence). The CDR3 consists of 14 residues. V was pared by 9 bases and J by 8 bases, with 20 bases between. CDR3 residues: CASAQGGVADEQFF. For the CDR3, the DNA is TGTGCCAGTGCTCAGGGGGGAGTGGCGGATGAGCAGTTCTTC.

This clonotype was picked up a small number of times. The CDR3 sequence: CASRGKRTSVYEQYF. Here the CDR3 DNA reads TGTGCCAGCAGGGGCAAGCGGACTAGCGTCTACGAGCAGTACTTC. This chain uses TRBV6-6 with TRBJ2-7; 9 nucleotides align to TRBD2. With V trimmed by 6 bases and J by 3 bases, 9 bases remained unmatched. CDR1 and CDR2 from the germline V gene are MNHNY and SVGAGI (reference sequence). The CDR3 runs 15 residues.

This clonotype was counted between two and nine times. The chain carries TRBV11-2 and TRBJ2-7, with 10 bases matching TRBD1. There are 15 residues in the CDR3. V was clipped by 5 bases and J by 0 bases; unmatched bases: 4. Germline CDR1 and CDR2: SGHAT and FQNNGV. The CDR3 sequence is CASSPRQGASYEQYF. Written as DNA, the CDR3 is TGTGCCAGCAGCCCCCGACAGGGGGCCTCCTACGAGCAGTACTTC.

J is TRBJ1-1 and V is TRBV7-9, with 8 nucleotides matching TRBD1. Germline CDR1 SEHNR, CDR2 FQNEAQ (reference sequence). Trimming took 3 bases from V and 4 from J; bases not matched to a gene: 7. CDR3 length: 15 residues. The DNA of the CDR3 is TGTGCCAGCAGCTTCTACAGGGGGTTGGGCACTGAAGCTTTCTTT. Protein sequence: CASSFYRGLGTEAFF.

The chain carries TRBV27 and TRBJ2-1; D is unclear. This CDR3 is built from 12 residues. Trimming left V 8 bases short and J 2 bases short, with 7 bases between. CDR1 MNHEY and CDR2 SMNVEV come from the germline V gene (reference sequence). As DNA, the CDR3 is TGTGCCAGCGCCAATCCCTACAATGAGCAGTTCTTC. Its protein is CASANPYNEQFF.

The V and J genes are TRBV29-1 and TRBJ2-3; 7 nucleotides align to TRBD2. CDR1 is SQVTM, CDR2 ANQGSEA, per germline. The CDR3 is made up of 14 amino acids. V dropped 6 bases and J dropped 4; count of bases not matched to a gene: 10. The CDR3 loop reads CSVGRAGAADTQYF. Here the CDR3 DNA reads TGCAGCGTGGGACGGGCGGGAGCTGCAGATACGCAGTATTTT.

This clonotype is a singleton in its sample. The chain is built from TRBV5-5 and TRBJ2-4; tentative D call: TRBD1 (5 bases). The CDR3 consists of 16 residues. CDR1 and CDR2 (germline): SGHKS, YYEKEE (reference sequence). V lost 3 bases, J lost 0 bases, and 13 bases lay in between. DNA for the CDR3: TGTGCCAGCAGCTCCCGACAGTTACTAGCCAAAAACATTCAGTACTTC. Its protein is CASSSRQLLAKNIQYF.

The chain is built from TRBV23-1 and TRBJ2-7; TRBD1 matches at 9 bases. TRBV23-1 is sorted into the ORF group, with uncertain function. The V segment lost 4 bases and the J segment 5 bases; nucleotides outside the gene matches: 9. The CDR3 consists of 15 residues. The CDR3 region is CASSPRDRAFHEQYF. As DNA, the CDR3 is TGCGCCAGCAGTCCCCGGGACAGGGCTTTCCACGAGCAGTACTTC.

The J gene is TRBJ2-2, the V gene TRBV27; D is undetermined. The length of the CDR3 is 14 residues. Trimming took 4 bases from V and 1 from J, leaving 7 bases between them. CDR1 MNHEY and CDR2 SMNVEV come from the germline V gene (reference sequence). The CDR3: CASSWSKNTGELFF. The CDR3 region has the DNA TGTGCCAGCAGTTGGTCTAAGAACACCGGGGAGCTGTTTTTT.

The chain uses TRBV5-5 and TRBJ2-5, with 8 positions matching TRBD1. With 4 bases clipped from V and 4 bases from J, the junction kept 6 bases outside the gene matches. Germline V gene data show CDR1 as SGHKS and CDR2 as YYEKEE (reference sequence). The CDR3 loop spans 14 amino acids. The chain's CDR3 is CASSIGQGLETQYF. The CDR3 region has the DNA TGTGCCAGCAGCATCGGACAGGGTTTAGAGACCCAGTACTTC. Based on the CDR3 plus reference TRBV5-5 and TRBJ2-5, the full variable domain is DAGVTQSPTHLIKTRGQQVTLRCSPISGHKSVSWYQQVLGQGPQFIFQYYEKEERGRGNFPDRFSARQFPNYSSELNVNALLLGDSALYLCASSIGQGLETQYFGPGTRLLVL.

The chain links TRBV28 to TRBJ1-2; D not certain. The CDR3 is 15 amino acids. The germline V and J ends were trimmed by 5 bases and 4 bases, with 17 bases remaining between them. Per germline, CDR1 MDHEN and CDR2 SYDVKM. The CDR3 loop reads CASSPPSEGVYGYTF. The CDR3 nucleotides are TGTGCCAGCAGTCCTCCCTCGGAGGGAGTCTATGGCTACACCTTC.

V gene TRBV27 combines with J gene TRBJ2-7; maybe TRBD2 (6 bases). Germline lookup yields CDR1 MNHEY and CDR2 SMNVEV (reference sequence). The ends were cut back, 8 bases at V and 4 bases at J, with 15 bases in the middle. The CDR3 length is 13 residues. In DNA form, the CDR3 reads TGTGCCAGCTCTTGGGGGGTTGGATACGAGCAGTACTTC. The encoded protein is CASSWGVGYEQYF.

This chain uses TRBV27 with TRBJ1-3; D gene uncertain. The germline V gene has CDR1 MNHEY and CDR2 SMNVEV (reference sequence). This CDR3 spans 18 amino acids. Trimming cost V 3 bases and J 1 base, with 19 bases left between them. The CDR3 sequence is CASSFPPGFWNSGNTIYF. In DNA, the CDR3 is TGTGCCAGCAGTTTCCCCCCTGGGTTTTGGAATTCTGGAAACACCATATATTTT.

The chain combines TRBV29-1 with TRBJ2-5; D gene ambiguous. This CDR3 contains 11 residues. CDR1 is SQVTM, CDR2 ANQGSEA, per germline. V was trimmed by 4 bases and J by 7 bases, leaving 10 bases between them. As DNA, the CDR3 is TGCAGCGTTGGGGCCCCTGGGACCCAGTACTTC. Translation gives CSVGAPGTQYF.

The chain employs TRBV27 and TRBJ2-1; D may be TRBD2 (7 bases). Trimming cost V 7 bases and J 8 bases, with 18 bases left between them. The CDR3 is 14 residues long. The V gene's germline CDR1 is MNHEY and CDR2 SMNVEV (reference sequence). CDR3 region: CASTALGGGDEQFF. CDR3 sequence (DNA): TGTGCCAGCACCGCGCTAGGGGGGGGTGATGAGCAGTTCTTC.